This TCR beta chain emerged from a study of T cell repertoires in aging, cancer and after chemotherapy. The template was genomic DNA from peripheral blood, not RNA. This clonotype was counted only a few times. TRB rearrangements spanning V, D and J were amplified using mixed TRB-A/B primers. TCRdb re-derived calls from the multiplex PCR reads in MiXCR, one entry per CDR3 protein. Of some 1,500 distinct CDR3 sequences listed, approximately 31% were seen once; the top ten hold around 20%. Trimming left V 2 bases short and J 3 bases short, with 16 bases between. Germline V gene data show CDR1 as DFQATT and CDR2 as SNEGSKA (reference sequence). CDR3 length: 15 residues.

The chain recombines TRBV20-1 with TRBJ2-5; possible D gene TRBD1, 6 bases. Sequencing was done on a sample of blood. The clonotype was recovered from a human donor with a solid tumor. CDR3 DNA: TGCAGTGCTAGATTGGGACACCCCAGGGAAGAGACCCAGTACTTC. It encodes CSARLGHPREETQYF.